The 3 T cell receptor beta chains below all came from one sample that was sequenced in a study of T cells in Graves' hyperthyroidism and ophthalmopathy. Template material for amplifying TCR beta CDR3 regions consisted of RNA transcripts. The HTBI primer set served for first-round RT-PCR of the TCR CDR3. TCRdb called the multiplex PCR reads again in MiXCR, with one record for every CDR3 protein. In the table there are about 420,000 distinct CDR3 sequences, roughly 13% of which are singletons. Sample: blood. The receptors originated from a young woman with Graves' hyperthyroidism.

This clonotype has ten or more counts. The gene calls are TRBV27 and TRBJ1-4, with a weak D call TRBD1 (6 bases). The length of the CDR3 is 16 residues. Deletions cut 5 bases from V and 0 bases from J, with 13 bases between. Germline CDR1 is MNHEY and CDR2 is SMNVEV (reference sequence). This chain's CDR3 is CASSPGAVATNEKLFF. For the CDR3, the DNA is TGTGCCAGCAGTCCAGGGGCGGTTGCAACTAATGAAAAACTGTTTTTT.

This clonotype was recorded a few times. J is TRBJ2-3 and V is TRBV12-3 or TRBV12-4; TRBD1 is a possible D gene (6 bases). Trimming shortened V by 4 bases and J by 3 bases, and 14 bases separated the two germline ends. The length of the CDR3 is 15 residues. The CDR3 protein is CASSSVQGATDTQYF. DNA for the CDR3: TGTGCCAGCAGTTCTGTACAGGGAGCTACAGATACGCAGTATTTT.

This clonotype was found many times. The chain links TRBV5-6 to TRBJ1-1; perhaps TRBD1 as D (6 bases). Per germline, CDR1 SGHDT and CDR2 YYEEEE. V lost 4 bases and J 0 bases, leaving 19 bases between the germline ends. This CDR3 is built from 17 residues. The DNA for the CDR3 is TGTGCCAGCAGCACCAGGGGCCACTTCTTCATGAACACTGAAGCTTTCTTT. This sequence encodes CASSTRGHFFMNTEAFF.